One sample yielded the 2 T cell receptor beta chains listed below, sequenced in a study of blood T cell repertoires in COVID-19. Clones were sequenced by immunoSEQ multiplex PCR, and TCRdb holds only the in-frame ones, with some missing. In the table there are over 200,000 clones, around nine tenths of which are singletons. Specimen: peripheral blood. These receptors came from a man aged 40-55 years who had recovered from COVID-19.

This clone was seen a single time. V usage is TRBV18 and J usage is TRBJ2-7; D is possibly TRBD2 (6 bases). CDR1 KGHSH and CDR2 LQKENI come from the germline V gene. V was shortened by 0 bases and J by 7 bases, with 16 bases between the two germline ends. This CDR3 has 15 residues. The DNA for the CDR3 is TGTGCCAGCTCACCACCAATGAGGGGAGGAGGGGAGCAGTACTTC. Translated, it gives CASSPPMRGGGEQYF.

V gene TRBV6-6 combines with J gene TRBJ1-2; TRBD1 matches 11 bases. J was trimmed by 3 bases and V by 6 bases; bases with no gene match: 6. There are 15 residues in the CDR3. In germline, CDR1 is MNHNY, CDR2 SVGAGI (reference sequence). The CDR3 DNA is TGTGCCAGCAGCCGAGGACAGGGGGCGTACTATGGCTACACCTTC. Its protein is CASSRGQGAYYGYTF.